The entry below gives a single T cell receptor beta chain sequence along with its context. J was trimmed by 7 bases and V by 4 bases; bases with no gene match: 5. Germline-derived CDR1 and CDR2 are SGDLS and YYNGEE. This CDR3 is built from 13 residues. This specimen belongs to a study of blood T cell repertoires in COVID-19. On the study more broadly: In each case, the material was cDNA or gDNA derived from T cells, B-cell-depleted T cells, or PBMCs.

Methods used by the authors: The assay estimated nucleated cells by amplifying reference gene primers. Only in-frame clones appear in the TCRdb table, and some are missing; sequencing was by immunoSEQ multiplex PCR. The V and J calls and clone size were taken over from that table, and D and trimming were inferred from the DNA. This table holds roughly 60,000 clones, approximately 84% found once. Sequencing was done on a sample of peripheral blood. J is TRBJ1-2 and V is TRBV9; 9 bases fit TRBD1. This clonotype was obtained from a man between 60 and 70 years old with COVID-19, enrolled during active disease. Written as DNA, the CDR3 is TGTGCCAGCAGCCCACAGGGGGCCGGTGGCTACACCTTC. Amino acid sequence: CASSPQGAGGYTF.